This is a list of T cell receptor beta chains from one sample in a study of blood T cell repertoires in COVID-19. TCRdb keeps only in-frame clones here, not all; method: immunoSEQ multiplex PCR. Here the sample spans under 350,000 clones, over 75% being singletons. The source material was peripheral blood. The source of these receptors is a human donor in a cohort sampled during active COVID-19. CDR3s include the opening cysteine and the closing phenylalanine or tryptophan. D genes are given only for firm matches. A clone size is listed for some rows: how often the clone was seen (once, few, many), or a class if it is expanded.

cdr3_aa: CASSQTSVISYEQYF
cdr3_nt: TGTGCCAGCAGCCAAACTAGCGTGATATCCTACGAGCAGTACTTC
j_call: TRBJ2-7
v_call: TRBV3-1/TRBV3-2
d_call: TRBD2
clone_size: -

cdr3_aa: CASSLTQGQDSSYTF
cdr3_nt: TGTGCCAGCAGCTTAACGCAGGGACAGGATTCGAGCTACACCTTC
j_call: TRBJ1-2
v_call: TRBV21-1
d_call: -
clone_size: -

cdr3_aa: CASSLGGARGNTIYF
cdr3_nt: TGTGCCAGCAGTTTAGGGGGGGCGCGGGGAAACACCATATATTTT
j_call: TRBJ1-3
v_call: TRBV27
d_call: -
clone_size: -

cdr3_aa: CASRESAPGTSLNEQFF
cdr3_nt: TGTGCCAGCAGGGAGAGTGCTCCCGGGACTAGCCTAAATGAGCAGTTCTTC
j_call: TRBJ2-1
v_call: TRBV7-3
d_call: TRBD2
clone_size: -

cdr3_aa: CASSALTEQYF
cdr3_nt: TGTGCCAGCAGCGCACTTACCGAGCAGTACTTC
j_call: TRBJ2-7
v_call: TRBV11-2
d_call: -
clone_size: -

cdr3_aa: CASSITLVGQGGNYGYTF
cdr3_nt: TGTGCCAGTAGTATTACCCTGGTTGGACAGGGAGGCAACTATGGCTACACCTTC
j_call: TRBJ1-2
v_call: TRBV19
d_call: TRBD1
clone_size: once

cdr3_aa: CASSPGQAKETQYF
cdr3_nt: TGCGCCAGCAGCCCCGGACAGGCAAAAGAGACCCAGTACTTC
j_call: TRBJ2-5
v_call: TRBV5-1
d_call: TRBD1
clone_size: -

cdr3_aa: CASSFGTGVNTGELFF
cdr3_nt: TGTGCCAGCAGCTTCGGGACAGGGGTGAACACCGGGGAGCTGTTTTTT
j_call: TRBJ2-2
v_call: TRBV5-8
d_call: TRBD1
clone_size: few

cdr3_aa: CASSLASTNEKLFF
cdr3_nt: TGTGCCAGCAGCTTGGCATCAACTAATGAAAAACTGTTTTTT
j_call: TRBJ1-4
v_call: TRBV5-5
d_call: -
clone_size: -

cdr3_aa: CASSRQGAYNEQFF
cdr3_nt: TGTGCCAGCAGTAGGCAGGGGGCATACAATGAGCAGTTCTTC
j_call: TRBJ2-1
v_call: TRBV25-1
d_call: TRBD1
clone_size: -

cdr3_aa: CASSLGAGGVDTQYF
cdr3_nt: TGTGCCAGCAGCTTGGGGGCAGGGGGTGTAGATACGCAGTATTTT
j_call: TRBJ2-3
v_call: TRBV5-6
d_call: TRBD1
clone_size: -

cdr3_aa: CASSQGSGNTIYF
cdr3_nt: TGTGCCAGCAGCCAAGGGAGTGGAAACACCATATATTTT
j_call: TRBJ1-3
v_call: TRBV3-1/TRBV3-2
d_call: -
clone_size: -

cdr3_aa: CASGLVTPDARDRENRVYGYTF
cdr3_nt: TGTGCTAGTGGTTTGGTCACTCCGGACGCTCGGGACAGGGAGAACCGAGTCTACGGCTACACCTTC
j_call: TRBJ1-2
v_call: TRBV12-5
d_call: TRBD1
clone_size: few

cdr3_aa: CASSPGTGAGKETQYF
cdr3_nt: TGCGCCAGCAGCCCAGGGACAGGGGCCGGGAAAGAGACCCAGTACTTC
j_call: TRBJ2-5
v_call: TRBV4-3
d_call: TRBD1
clone_size: -

cdr3_aa: CASVSSGEHSYEQYF
cdr3_nt: TGTGCCAGCGTTTCTTCAGGGGAGCACTCCTACGAGCAGTACTTC
j_call: TRBJ2-7
v_call: TRBV6-5
d_call: -
clone_size: -

cdr3_aa: CASSETGRETQYF
cdr3_nt: TGTGCCAGCAGCGAAACAGGCAGGGAGACCCAGTACTTC
j_call: TRBJ2-5
v_call: TRBV3-1/TRBV3-2
d_call: -
clone_size: -

cdr3_aa: CASSEEGSYSSPLHF
cdr3_nt: TGTGCCAGCAGTGAAGAAGGGAGTTATAGTTCACCCCTCCACTTT
j_call: TRBJ1-6
v_call: TRBV2
d_call: -
clone_size: -

cdr3_aa: CASSLGGTTNTGELFF
cdr3_nt: TGTGCCAGCAGCTTAGGAGGGACTACGAACACCGGGGAGCTGTTTTTT
j_call: TRBJ2-2
v_call: TRBV7-8
d_call: TRBD2
clone_size: -

cdr3_aa: CASSLGGRSGRAYNEQFF
cdr3_nt: TGTGCCAGCAGCTTAGGCGGCCGTAGCGGGAGGGCCTACAATGAGCAGTTCTTC
j_call: TRBJ2-1
v_call: TRBV7-6
d_call: TRBD2
clone_size: -

cdr3_aa: CSVQQGGRGNTEAFF
cdr3_nt: TGCAGCGTCCAACAGGGGGGAAGAGGGAACACTGAAGCTTTCTTT
j_call: TRBJ1-1
v_call: TRBV29-1
d_call: TRBD1
clone_size: -

cdr3_aa: CASSAAWSAAQETQYF
cdr3_nt: TGTGCCAGCAGCGCGGCCTGGTCGGCCGCACAAGAGACCCAGTACTTC
j_call: TRBJ2-5
v_call: TRBV7-9
d_call: -
clone_size: -

cdr3_aa: CASSLGATDTQYF
cdr3_nt: TGTGCCAGCAGCCTCGGTGCCACAGATACGCAGTATTTT
j_call: TRBJ2-3
v_call: TRBV7-2
d_call: -
clone_size: -

cdr3_aa: CASSSQGRGETQYF
cdr3_nt: TGTGCCAGCAGCTCACAGGGACGGGGAGAGACCCAGTACTTC
j_call: TRBJ2-5
v_call: TRBV7-2
d_call: -
clone_size: -